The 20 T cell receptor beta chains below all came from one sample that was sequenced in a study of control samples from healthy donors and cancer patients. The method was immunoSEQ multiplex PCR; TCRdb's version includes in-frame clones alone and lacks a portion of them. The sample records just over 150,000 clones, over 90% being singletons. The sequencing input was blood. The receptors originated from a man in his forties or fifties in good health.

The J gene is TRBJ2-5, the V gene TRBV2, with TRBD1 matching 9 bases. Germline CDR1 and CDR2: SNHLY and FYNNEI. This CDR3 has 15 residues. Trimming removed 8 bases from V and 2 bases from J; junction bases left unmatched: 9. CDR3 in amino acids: CASGSDRGDQETQYF. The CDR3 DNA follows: TGTGCCAGCGGGTCGGACAGGGGTGATCAAGAGACCCAGTACTTC.

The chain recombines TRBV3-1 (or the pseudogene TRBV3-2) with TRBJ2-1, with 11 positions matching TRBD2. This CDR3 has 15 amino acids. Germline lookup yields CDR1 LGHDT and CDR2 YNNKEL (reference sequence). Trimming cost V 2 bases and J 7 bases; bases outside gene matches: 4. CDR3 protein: CASSQTSGSLNEQFF. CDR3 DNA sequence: TGTGCCAGCAGCCAAACTAGCGGGAGTCTGAATGAGCAGTTCTTC.

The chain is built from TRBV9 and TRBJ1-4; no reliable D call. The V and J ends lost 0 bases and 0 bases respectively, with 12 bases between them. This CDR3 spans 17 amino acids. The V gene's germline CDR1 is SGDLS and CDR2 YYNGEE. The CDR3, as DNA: TGTGCCAGCAGCGTAGGAGGACTTATGACAACTAATGAAAAACTGTTTTTT. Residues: CASSVGGLMTTNEKLFF. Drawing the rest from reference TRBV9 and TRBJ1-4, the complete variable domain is DSGVTQTPKHLITATGQRVTLRCSPRSGDLSVYWYQQSLDQGLQFLIQYYNGEERAKGNILERFSAQQFPDLHSELNLSSLELGDSALYFCASSVGGLMTTNEKLFFGSGTQLSVL.

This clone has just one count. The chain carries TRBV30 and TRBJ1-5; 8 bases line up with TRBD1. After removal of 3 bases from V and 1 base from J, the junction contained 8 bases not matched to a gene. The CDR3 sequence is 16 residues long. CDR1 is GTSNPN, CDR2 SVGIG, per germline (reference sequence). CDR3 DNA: TGTGCCTGGAGAAGAACCGGACAGGGAAGCAATCAGCCCCAGCATTTT. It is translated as CAWRRTGQGSNQPQHF.

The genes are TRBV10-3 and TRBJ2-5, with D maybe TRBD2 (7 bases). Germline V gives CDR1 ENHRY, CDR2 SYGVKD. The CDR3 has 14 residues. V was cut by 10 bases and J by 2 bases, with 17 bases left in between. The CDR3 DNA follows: TGTGCCACGGCAGGGGCTAGCGGACAAGAGACCCAGTACTTC. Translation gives CATAGASGQETQYF.

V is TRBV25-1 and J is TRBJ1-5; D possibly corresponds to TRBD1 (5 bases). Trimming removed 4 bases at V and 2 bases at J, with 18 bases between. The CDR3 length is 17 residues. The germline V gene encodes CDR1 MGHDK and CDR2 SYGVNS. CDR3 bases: TGTGCCAGCAGTGCCGCATCAGGAACGGGGGGCAATCAGCCCCAGCATTTT. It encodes CASSAASGTGGNQPQHF.

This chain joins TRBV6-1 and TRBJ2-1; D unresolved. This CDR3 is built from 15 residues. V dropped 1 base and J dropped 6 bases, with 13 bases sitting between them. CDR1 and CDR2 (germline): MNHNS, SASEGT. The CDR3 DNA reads TGTGCCAGCAGTGAAGAATTCGGGCTTTTCAATGAGCAGTTCTTC. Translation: CASSEEFGLFNEQFF.

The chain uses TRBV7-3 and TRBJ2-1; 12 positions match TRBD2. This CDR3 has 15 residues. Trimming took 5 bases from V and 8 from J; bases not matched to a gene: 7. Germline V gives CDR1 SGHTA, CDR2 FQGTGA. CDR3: CASSIRLAGVDEQFF. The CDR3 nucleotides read TGTGCCAGCAGCATAAGACTAGCGGGAGTTGATGAGCAGTTCTTC.

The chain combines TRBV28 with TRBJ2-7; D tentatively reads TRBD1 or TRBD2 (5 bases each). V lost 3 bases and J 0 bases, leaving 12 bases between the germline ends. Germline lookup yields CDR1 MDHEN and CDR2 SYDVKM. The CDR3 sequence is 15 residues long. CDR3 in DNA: TGTGCCAGCAGTTTTGGGGGAGCGAGCTCCTACGAGCAGTACTTC. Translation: CASSFGGASSYEQYF.

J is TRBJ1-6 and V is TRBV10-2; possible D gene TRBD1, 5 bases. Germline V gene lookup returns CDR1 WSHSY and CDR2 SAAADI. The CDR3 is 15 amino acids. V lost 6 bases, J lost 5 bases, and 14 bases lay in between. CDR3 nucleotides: TGCGCCAGCAGGCCCTCGGGGGGTAATAATTCACCCCTCCACTTT. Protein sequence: CASRPSGGNNSPLHF.

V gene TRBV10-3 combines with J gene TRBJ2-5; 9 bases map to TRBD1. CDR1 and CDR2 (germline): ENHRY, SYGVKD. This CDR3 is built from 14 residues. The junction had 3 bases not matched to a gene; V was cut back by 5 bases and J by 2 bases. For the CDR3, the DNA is TGTGCCATCAGTCTCGGACAGGGGCAAGAGACCCAGTACTTC. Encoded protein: CAISLGQGQETQYF.

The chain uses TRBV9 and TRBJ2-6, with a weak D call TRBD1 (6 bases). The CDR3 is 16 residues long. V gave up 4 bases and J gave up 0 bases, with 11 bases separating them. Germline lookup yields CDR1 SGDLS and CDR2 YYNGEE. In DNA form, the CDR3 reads TGTGCCAGCAGCTTCACAGGGATCTCTGGGGCCAACGTCCTGACTTTC. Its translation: CASSFTGISGANVLTF.

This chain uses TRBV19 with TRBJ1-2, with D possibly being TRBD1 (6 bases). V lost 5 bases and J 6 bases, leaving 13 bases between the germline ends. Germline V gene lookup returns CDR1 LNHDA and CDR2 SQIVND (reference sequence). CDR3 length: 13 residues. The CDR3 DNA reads TGTGCCAGTAGTCAGACAGGTTTCAATGGCTACACCTTC. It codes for CASSQTGFNGYTF.

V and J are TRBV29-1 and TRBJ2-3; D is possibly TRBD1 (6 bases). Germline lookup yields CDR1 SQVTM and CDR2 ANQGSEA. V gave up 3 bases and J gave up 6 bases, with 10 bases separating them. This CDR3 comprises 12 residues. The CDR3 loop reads CSVDRGRDTQYF. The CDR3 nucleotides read TGCAGCGTTGACAGGGGCCGGGATACGCAGTATTTT.

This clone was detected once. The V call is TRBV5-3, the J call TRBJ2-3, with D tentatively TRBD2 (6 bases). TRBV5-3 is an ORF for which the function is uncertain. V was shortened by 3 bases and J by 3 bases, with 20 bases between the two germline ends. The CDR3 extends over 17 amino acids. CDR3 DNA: TGTGCCAGAAGCTGGCGGGCGGGGACGAAAGGGACAGATACGCAGTATTTT. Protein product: CARSWRAGTKGTDTQYF.

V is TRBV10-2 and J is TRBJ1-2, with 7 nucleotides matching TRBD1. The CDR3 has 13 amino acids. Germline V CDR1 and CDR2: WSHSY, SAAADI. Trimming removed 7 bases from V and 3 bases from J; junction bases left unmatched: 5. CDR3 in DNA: TGCGCCAGCACCTTAGACAGGGACTATGGCTACACCTTC. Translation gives CASTLDRDYGYTF.

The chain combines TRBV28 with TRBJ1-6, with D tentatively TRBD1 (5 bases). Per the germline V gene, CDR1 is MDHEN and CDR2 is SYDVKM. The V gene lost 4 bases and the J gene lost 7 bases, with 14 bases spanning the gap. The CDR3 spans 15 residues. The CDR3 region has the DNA TGTGCCAGCAGTTCTTTTGGGGGTAGGAATTCACCCCTCCACTTT. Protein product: CASSSFGGRNSPLHF.

As DNA, the CDR3 is TGTGCCAGCAGCGTGACTAGCGGGGGTACCTACGAGCAGTACTTC. Residues: CASSVTSGGTYEQYF. The chain uses TRBV9 and TRBJ2-7; TRBD2 matches at 12 bases. The V segment lost 2 bases and the J segment 2 bases; nucleotides outside the gene matches: 2. The CDR3 is made up of 15 amino acids. Germline CDR1 reads SGDLS; CDR2 reads YYNGEE.

CDR3 nucleotides: TGCGCCAGCAGCACGTATAGCGGGAGAGCCTACAATGAGCAGTTCTTC. This translates into CASSTYSGRAYNEQFF. V usage is TRBV5-1 and J usage is TRBJ2-1, with 9 bases that match TRBD2. The germline CDR1 and CDR2 sequences are SGHRS and YFSETQ. The CDR3 contains 16 residues. The V gene end was trimmed by 4 bases and the J gene end by 2 bases; junction bases not matched to a gene: 7.

The CDR3 DNA sequence: TGCGCCAGCAGCTGGCGGGAGCCCTACGAGCAGTACTTC. Translated, it gives CASSWREPYEQYF. The chain links TRBV5-1 to TRBJ2-7; 7 bases are shared with TRBD2. The CDR3 loop spans 13 amino acids. J was trimmed by 2 bases and V by 3 bases; bases with no gene match: 2. Per the germline V gene, CDR1 is SGHRS and CDR2 is YFSETQ.